This TCR beta chain is drawn from a study of T cells in Graves' hyperthyroidism and ophthalmopathy. Findings and limits, study-wide: Expanded thyroid clonotypes (above 0.001) were mostly also found in blood. Separation of ophthalmopathy from stable hyperthyroidism was achieved by a 13 V-J model.

The table lists this clonotype with many counts. The antigen remains undetermined. Regions amplified from RNA transcripts were the TCR beta CDR3 regions. In the first-round RT-PCR of the TCR CDR3, the HTBI primer set was used. MiXCR was run by TCRdb on the multiplex PCR reads, yielding one entry per CDR3 protein. The sample shows 690,000 or so distinct CDR3 sequences, roughly a sixth of them seen only once. The germline CDR1 and CDR2 sequences are SGHAT and FQDESV (reference sequence). V was cut by 7 bases and J by 2 bases, with 16 bases left in between. This CDR3 contains 15 residues. The receptor was derived from a woman aged 50 to 60 with Graves' hyperthyroidism that later progressed to Graves' ophthalmopathy. The chain recombines TRBV11-1 with TRBJ2-3; D assignment may be TRBD1 or TRBD2 (5 bases each). The sample was blood. The CDR3 coding sequence is TGTGCCAGCACTCGAGGGGACGCACACACAGATACGCAGTATTTT. Its translation: CASTRGDAHTDTQYF. The full variable domain, with the rest looked up from reference TRBV11-1 and TRBJ2-3, is EAEVAQSPRYKITEKSQAVAFWCDPISGHATLYWYRQILGQGPELLVQFQDESVVDDSQLPKDRFSAERLKGVDSTLKIQPAELGDSAMYLCASTRGDAHTDTQYFGPGTRLTVL.